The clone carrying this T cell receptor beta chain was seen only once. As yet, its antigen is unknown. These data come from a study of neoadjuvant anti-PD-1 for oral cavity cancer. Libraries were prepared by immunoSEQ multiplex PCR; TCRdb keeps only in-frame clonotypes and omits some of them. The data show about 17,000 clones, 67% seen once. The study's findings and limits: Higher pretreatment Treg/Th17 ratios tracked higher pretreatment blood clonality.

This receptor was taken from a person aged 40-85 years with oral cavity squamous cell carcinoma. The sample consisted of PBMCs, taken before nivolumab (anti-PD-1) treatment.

The CDR3 nucleotides are TGTGCCAGCAGCGTAGCGGGACTAGCGGGAAATGAGCAGTTCTTC. Its protein product is CASSVAGLAGNEQFF. The rearrangement joins TRBV9 to TRBJ2-1; TRBD2 matches 13 bases. The CDR3 extends over 15 amino acids. Germline CDR1 and CDR2: SGDLS and YYNGEE. With V trimmed by 0 bases and J by 7 bases, 1 base remained unmatched.